This TCR beta chain derives from a study of blood T cell repertoires in COVID-19. In the original processing: Estimation of nucleated cell counts relied on the amplification of reference gene primers. This table comes from immunoSEQ multiplex PCR, and its TCRdb copy is limited to in-frame clones, with some not included. For V, J and clone size, that table is used; D and trimming come from the DNA. The sample records around 60,000 clones, around 83% being singletons. The germline V gene encodes CDR1 SGDLS and CDR2 YYNGEE. V was clipped by 0 bases and J by 6 bases; unmatched bases: 7. The length of the CDR3 is 16 residues.

Sequencing was carried out using peripheral blood. The chain carries TRBV9 and TRBJ2-7, with TRBD2 matching over 12 bases. The TCR was taken from a man between 45 and 60 years old with COVID-19, enrolled during active disease. The CDR3: CASSVDLAGGPGEQYF. The CDR3 DNA is TGTGCCAGCAGCGTAGATCTAGCGGGAGGGCCGGGCGAGCAGTACTTC.